A selection of T cell receptor beta chains follows, all from one sample in a study of T cells in Graves' hyperthyroidism and ophthalmopathy. MiXCR, run by TCRdb on the multiplex PCR reads, gives a single entry per CDR3 protein. The repertoire has 280,000 or so distinct CDR3 sequences, roughly 15% of them found once; the top ten carry under 35%. Input material: blood. These receptors all come from a woman aged 50 to 60 with Graves' hyperthyroidism that later progressed to Graves' ophthalmopathy. CDR3s include the opening cysteine and the closing phenylalanine or tryptophan. Each record gives: D gene, J gene, V gene, clone size, CDR3 protein, CDR3 DNA. The D gene is left open where the match is weak. Expanded clones are given a class, and other clones once, few, many or no size at all.

D: -; J: TRBJ2-7; V: TRBV27; size: many; CDR3: CASSYVGAEQYF; DNA: TGTGCCAGCAGTTACGTGGGGGCCGAGCAGTACTTC
D: -; J: TRBJ2-7; V: TRBV28; size: many; CDR3: CASSSPGLRSSYEQYF; DNA: TGTGCCAGCAGCTCCCCGGGCTTGAGGAGCTCCTACGAGCAGTACTTC
D: -; J: TRBJ2-7; V: TRBV30; size: many; CDR3: CAWTSDYASSYEQYF; DNA: TGTGCCTGGACGTCGGACTACGCGTCCTCCTACGAGCAGTACTTC
D: TRBD1; J: TRBJ2-7; V: TRBV6-5; size: many; CDR3: CASSYSVRGHHEQYF; DNA: TGTGCCAGCAGTTACTCTGTCAGGGGGCACCACGAGCAGTACTTC
D: TRBD2; J: TRBJ2-2; V: TRBV11-2; size: -; CDR3: CARTSPGELFF; DNA: TGTGCCAGGACTAGCCCCGGGGAGCTGTTTTTT
D: -; J: TRBJ1-1; V: TRBV7-6; size: many; CDR3: CASSLDHREAFF; DNA: TGTGCCAGCAGCTTAGATCACAGAGAAGCTTTCTTT
D: TRBD1; J: TRBJ2-7; V: TRBV7-3; size: -; CDR3: CASSPPVQGAWYEQYF; DNA: TGTGCCAGCAGCCCGCCGGTACAGGGGGCTTGGTACGAGCAGTACTTC
D: -; J: TRBJ2-4; V: TRBV7-8; size: few; CDR3: CASSLVSAKNIQYF; DNA: TGTGCCAGCAGCTTAGTGTCAGCCAAAAACATTCAGTACTTC
D: TRBD1; J: TRBJ1-3; V: TRBV18; size: many; CDR3: CASSPGQSGNTIYF; DNA: TGTGCCAGCTCACCGGGACAGTCTGGAAACACCATATATTTT
D: TRBD1; J: TRBJ2-7; V: TRBV28; size: many; CDR3: CASRTGGLTYEQYF; DNA: TGTGCCAGCCGGACAGGGGGCTTGACCTACGAGCAGTACTTC
D: -; J: TRBJ2-7; V: TRBV18; size: many; CDR3: CASSPRTEPYEQYF; DNA: TGTGCCAGCTCACCACGGACAGAGCCCTACGAGCAGTACTTC
D: -; J: TRBJ2-7; V: TRBV9; size: -; CDR3: CASSVGVNNYEQYF; DNA: TGTGCCAGCAGCGTAGGAGTTAACAACTACGAGCAGTACTTC
D: -; J: TRBJ2-1; V: TRBV19; size: -; CDR3: CASTTRQVLPNEQFF; DNA: TGTGCCAGTACCACCCGACAGGTGCTGCCGAATGAGCAGTTCTTC
D: -; J: TRBJ2-3; V: TRBV19; size: few; CDR3: CASSNPGDSWGTQYF; DNA: TGTGCCAGTAGTAACCCGGGAGACTCCTGGGGTACGCAGTATTTT
D: TRBD2; J: TRBJ2-3; V: TRBV6-1; size: many; CDR3: CASTVEASGLDSSTDTQYF; DNA: TGTGCCAGCACCGTGGAGGCTAGCGGGCTTGACTCTAGCACAGATACGCAGTATTTT
D: -; J: TRBJ1-5; V: TRBV19; size: -; CDR3: CASSRLGVISNQPQHF; DNA: TGTGCCAGTAGTCGATTGGGAGTGATTAGCAATCAGCCCCAGCATTTT
D: -; J: TRBJ1-2; V: TRBV28; size: -; CDR3: CASSLSQGPAGTF; DNA: TGTGCCAGCAGTTTGAGTCAGGGGCCGGCTGGGACCTTC
D: -; J: TRBJ2-6; V: TRBV5-6; size: few; CDR3: CASLLGSGANVLTF; DNA: TGTGCCAGCCTTTTAGGATCCGGGGCCAACGTCCTGACTTTC
D: -; J: TRBJ2-3; V: TRBV9; size: few; CDR3: CASSVAMRTDTQYF; DNA: TGTGCCAGCAGCGTAGCAATGAGGACAGATACGCAGTATTTT
D: TRBD2; J: TRBJ2-1; V: TRBV7-3; size: many; CDR3: CASSLRAGGAIYNEQFF; DNA: TGTGCCAGCAGCTTGAGGGCGGGAGGGGCTATCTACAATGAGCAGTTCTTC
D: TRBD2; J: TRBJ2-2; V: TRBV29-1; size: -; CDR3: CSVVGGLGAGELFF; DNA: TGCAGCGTTGTGGGGGGACTAGGGGCCGGGGAGCTGTTTTTT
D: -; J: TRBJ2-1; V: TRBV30; size: many; CDR3: CAWSPSVLYEQFF; DNA: TGTGCCTGGAGTCCATCGGTGTTGTATGAGCAGTTCTTC